The 12 T cell receptor beta chains presented below share a single source sample, sequenced in a study of shared clonotypes between healthy human individuals (dated by TCRdb to between 2020 and 2021). For the CD8 naive samples, CD45RO-negative cells were positively selected for CCR7, yielding a CD45RA+CCR7+ population from which TemRA cells were excluded. The library was obtained by the immunoSEQ multiplex PCR assay. The source is immuneACCESS, and TCRdb retained only in-frame sequences with V and J called. Part of the clones is not carried over; for the studies checked, unresolved V genes explain less than half of this, and the remainder is unexplained. Within this sample are about 2.1 million clones, with approximately 94% of them counted one time only. The ten biggest clones cover around 1.7% of the sample. Sample: naive CD8+ T cells from PBMCs. What the cell subset or site label conveys for this sample: CD45RA+CCR7+. These receptors all stem from a man aged 18-30 years in good health. Some clones in this sample may be carry-over from other donors' samples.

The V call is TRBV11-3, the J call TRBJ2-4; D may be TRBD1 (5 bases). The germline V gene has CDR1 SGHNT and CDR2 YENEEA. The CDR3 is 15 residues long. Trimming shortened V by 5 bases and J by 3 bases, and 14 bases separated the two germline ends. The CDR3 sequence: CASSTRQGGKNIQYF. DNA for the CDR3: TGTGCCAGCAGCACCCGTCAGGGTGGCAAAAACATTCAGTACTTC.

The chain has TRBV4-1 and TRBJ2-5; maybe TRBD2 (6 bases). The V gene lost 1 base and the J gene lost 3 bases, with 12 bases spanning the gap. The CDR3 has 15 amino acids. Germline V lookup: CDR1 MGHRA, CDR2 YSYEKL. Written as DNA, the CDR3 is TGCGCCAGCAGCCAAGCTCCATTAGCGGAAGAGACCCAGTACTTC. Its protein is CASSQAPLAEETQYF.

This sequence joins TRBV7-6 and TRBJ1-1; D is perhaps TRBD1 (5 bases). The CDR3 length is 15 residues. Per germline, CDR1 SGHVS and CDR2 FNYEAQ. Trimming took off 0 bases at V and 0 bases at J, with 8 bases between the two ends. The CDR3 region is CASSLAGDLNTEAFF. In nucleotides, the CDR3 is TGTGCCAGCAGCTTAGCCGGGGACCTGAACACTGAAGCTTTCTTT.

The chain has TRBV27 and TRBJ2-2; 10 bases align to TRBD2. V was pared by 1 base and J by 4 bases, with 9 bases of the junction left unmatched. CDR3 length: 18 amino acids. The germline CDR1 and CDR2 sequences are MNHEY and SMNVEV (reference sequence). The DNA for the CDR3 is TGTGCCAGCAGTTTATACCCAGCGGGAGGGCCGGGCACCGGGGAGCTGTTTTTT. As protein: CASSLYPAGGPGTGELFF.

Notes on this clone: This sample includes further DNA sequences coding for the same CDR3. V is TRBV4-2 and J is TRBJ2-1; D is perhaps TRBD1 or TRBD2 (5 bases each). Germline assignment: CDR1 LGHNA and CDR2 YNFKEQ. The CDR3 totals 13 residues. Trimming shortened V by 0 bases and J by 8 bases, and 8 bases separated the two germline ends. CDR3 amino acids: CASSQDRGDEQFF. Here the CDR3 DNA reads TGTGCCAGCAGCCAAGATAGAGGGGATGAGCAGTTCTTC.

J is TRBJ2-1 and V is TRBV7-9; D may be TRBD1 (6 bases). Trimming pared 3 bases from V and 6 bases from J, leaving 15 bases between. This CDR3 has 15 residues. CDR1 and CDR2 from the germline V gene are SEHNR and FQNEAQ (reference sequence). In nucleotides, the CDR3 is TGTGCCAGCAGCTTTCGCATAGGGGGTGGCAATGAGCAGTTCTTC. Its protein product is CASSFRIGGGNEQFF.

J is TRBJ2-3 and V is TRBV18, with D perhaps TRBD1 (5 bases). Per the germline V gene, CDR1 is KGHSH and CDR2 is LQKENI. V was clipped by 3 bases and J by 4 bases, with 11 bases between them. This CDR3 has 14 residues. The CDR3 loop is CASSPVDSSDTQYF. CDR3 DNA: TGTGCCAGCTCACCGGTCGACAGCTCAGATACGCAGTATTTT.

The CDR3 spells CASSTRTGTATYNEQFF. The CDR3 region has the DNA TGTGCCAGCAGCACCAGAACCGGGACAGCAACGTACAATGAGCAGTTCTTC. This chain joins TRBV5-6 and TRBJ2-1; TRBD1 matches at 7 bases. J was trimmed by 4 bases and V by 4 bases; bases with no gene match: 14. There are 17 residues in the CDR3. Germline-derived CDR1 and CDR2 are SGHDT and YYEEEE. The whole variable domain, filled in from reference TRBV5-6 and TRBJ2-1, reads DAGVTQSPTHLIKTRGQQVTLRCSPKSGHDTVSWYQQALGQGPQFIFQYYEEEERQRGNFPDRFSGHQFPNYSSELNVNALLLGDSALYLCASSTRTGTATYNEQFFGPGTRLTVL.

A few counts support this clone. The genes are TRBV29-1 and TRBJ1-5; no reliable D call. V lost 4 bases to trimming and J lost 4 bases, with 8 bases between them. The CDR3 consists of 12 residues. CDR1 is SQVTM, CDR2 ANQGSEA, per germline. In DNA, the CDR3 is TGCAGCGTTGGACAACAAAATCAGCCCCAGCATTTT. Translating gives CSVGQQNQPQHF.

Worth noting for this clone: Other DNA sequences from this sample encode an identical CDR3 as well. V gene TRBV28 combines with J gene TRBJ2-7; no clear D. The V gene's germline CDR1 is MDHEN and CDR2 SYDVKM. The V and J ends lost 4 bases and 1 base respectively, with 11 bases between them. The CDR3 extends over 14 amino acids. As DNA, the CDR3 is TGTGCCAGCAGTTCACGTGACGGGTCCTACGAGCAGTACTTC. This encodes CASSSRDGSYEQYF.

This clone was recorded only once. The genes are TRBV6-5 and TRBJ2-1; D is perhaps TRBD1 or TRBD2 (5 bases each). The CDR3 runs to 15 residues. The V gene lost 7 bases and the J gene lost 4 bases, with 17 bases spanning the gap. CDR1 and CDR2 from the germline V gene are MNHEY and SVGAGI. The CDR3 sequence is CASTYHLGTYNEQFF. The DNA for the CDR3 is TGTGCCAGCACCTACCACCTGGGGACGTACAATGAGCAGTTCTTC.

V gene TRBV9 combines with J gene TRBJ2-1, with 10 bases that match TRBD2. The junction had 11 bases not matched to a gene; V was cut back by 1 base and J by 10 bases. From germline, CDR1 is SGDLS and CDR2 YYNGEE. The CDR3 runs to 16 residues. This CDR3 reads CASSVRQREGTREQFF. CDR3 DNA: TGTGCCAGCAGCGTAAGGCAGCGGGAGGGGACGAGGGAGCAGTTCTTC.